What follows are 21 T cell receptor beta chains derived from one specimen sequenced in a study of CD4+ T cells in melanoma. Sequencing used immunoSEQ multiplex PCR; TCRdb keeps in-frame clones, though not all of them. The sample has about 110,000 clones, roughly 90% seen once. Material for sequencing was peripheral blood. These receptors came from a human donor with melanoma.

The chain employs TRBV7-2 and TRBJ2-3, with 10 bases identical to TRBD2. The CDR3 spans 17 residues. With 5 bases clipped from V and 7 bases from J, the junction kept 15 bases outside the gene matches. Germline V gene lookup returns CDR1 SGHTA and CDR2 FQGNSA. The CDR3 loop reads CASSPASGAGGGYTQYF. DNA for the CDR3: TGTGCCAGCAGCCCTGCCAGTGGAGCGGGGGGGGGTTATACGCAGTATTTT.

The chain links TRBV15 to TRBJ1-4, with D unresolved. CDR1 is LNHNV, CDR2 YYDKDF, per germline (reference sequence). The CDR3 totals 15 residues. The V gene lost 1 base and the J gene lost 5 bases, with 11 bases spanning the gap. The CDR3 coding sequence is TGTGCCACCAGCAGAGGGACGCCGACGAATGAAAAACTGTTTTTT. It is translated as CATSRGTPTNEKLFF. Full variable domain (remainder filled in from reference TRBV15 and TRBJ1-4): DAMVIQNPRYQVTQFGKPVTLSCSQTLNHNVMYWYQQKSSQAPKLLFHYYDKDFNNEADTPDNFQSRRPNTSFCFLDIRSPGLGDTAMYLCATSRGTPTNEKLFFGSGTQLSVL.

The chain uses TRBV11-2 and TRBJ2-1, with D unresolved. Germline V gene lookup returns CDR1 SGHAT and CDR2 FQNNGV. Trimming cost V 2 bases and J 0 bases, with 14 bases left between them. This CDR3 has 17 amino acids. DNA for the CDR3: TGTGCCAGCAGCTTAAGGACCGAGAAAAGCTCCTACAATGAGCAGTTCTTC. Its translation is CASSLRTEKSSYNEQFF.

The rearrangement uses TRBV5-1 and TRBJ2-5; 8 bases line up with TRBD2. The germline V gene encodes CDR1 SGHRS and CDR2 YFSETQ. Losses at the gene ends were 4 bases for V and 5 bases for J; bases not matched to a gene: 10. The CDR3 totals 15 residues. CDR3 region: CASSVAGTRGETQYF. CDR3 nucleotide sequence: TGCGCCAGCAGCGTAGCCGGGACTAGAGGGGAGACCCAGTACTTC.

This CDR3 reads CASSFGQGDYGYTF. The CDR3 DNA reads TGTGCCAGCAGCTTCGGACAGGGAGACTATGGCTACACCTTC. The rearrangement joins TRBV11-2 to TRBJ1-2; 8 nucleotides align to TRBD1. J was trimmed by 3 bases and V by 3 bases; bases with no gene match: 3. The CDR3 is 14 amino acids. Germline CDR1 reads SGHAT; CDR2 reads FQNNGV.

The chain carries TRBV14 and TRBJ1-1, with D hard to call. CDR3 size: 15 residues. Deletions cut 1 base from V and 1 base from J, with 10 bases between. Germline loops: CDR1 SGHDN, CDR2 FVKESK. The CDR3 reads CASSQGFHPNTEAFF. The CDR3 nucleotides read TGTGCCAGCAGCCAAGGGTTCCACCCGAACACTGAAGCTTTCTTT. Looking up the rest from reference TRBV14 and TRBJ1-1 gives the full variable domain: EAGVTQFPSHSVIEKGQTVTLRCDPISGHDNLYWYRRVMGKEIKFLLHFVKESKQDESGMPNNRFLAERTGGTYSTLKVQPAELEDSGVYFCASSQGFHPNTEAFFGQGTRLTVV.

The chain joins TRBV28 to TRBJ1-3; D is possibly TRBD1 (5 bases). From germline, CDR1 is MDHEN and CDR2 SYDVKM. Trimming shortened V by 6 bases and J by 4 bases, and 16 bases separated the two germline ends. The CDR3 spans 15 residues. The CDR3 bases are TGTGCCAGCAGACTAACAGGCGCTTGGGGAAACACCATATATTTT. It is translated as CASRLTGAWGNTIYF.

This clone came up once. The chain employs TRBV4-2 and TRBJ2-3; D is possibly TRBD2 (5 bases). Looked up from germline, CDR1 is LGHNA and CDR2 is YNFKEQ. Trimming took off 6 bases at V and 4 bases at J, with 8 bases between the two ends. This CDR3 spans 12 amino acids. The CDR3 here is CASRASSDTQYF. CDR3 DNA sequence: TGTGCCAGCAGAGCTAGCTCAGATACGCAGTATTTT.

This chain uses TRBV10-3 with TRBJ1-5; TRBD1 agrees at 10 bases. The V gene's germline CDR1 is ENHRY and CDR2 SYGVKD. The CDR3 extends over 14 amino acids. With 2 bases clipped from V and 7 bases from J, the junction kept 2 bases outside the gene matches. CDR3 region: CAISEGTGVQPQHF. The CDR3 region has the DNA TGTGCCATCAGTGAGGGGACAGGGGTCCAGCCCCAGCATTTT.

V gene TRBV2 combines with J gene TRBJ2-7; 10 nucleotides match TRBD2. The CDR3 contains 15 residues. V lost 2 bases, J lost 10 bases, and 11 bases stayed unmatched. Germline CDR1 SNHLY, CDR2 FYNNEI. CDR3 sequence reads: CASSERGGIAGGQYF. CDR3 DNA sequence: TGTGCCAGCAGTGAACGGGGGGGAATAGCGGGAGGTCAGTACTTC.

The chain joins TRBV14 to TRBJ2-4, with D maybe TRBD1 (6 bases). This CDR3 region has 11 residues. V was cut by 4 bases and J by 12 bases, with 10 bases left in between. CDR1 and CDR2 from the germline V gene are SGHDN and FVKESK. The CDR3 spells CASSLGTNQYF. The CDR3, as DNA: TGTGCCAGCAGCCTAGGGACAAATCAGTACTTC.

The J gene is TRBJ2-7, the V gene TRBV28; D gene uncertain. The V gene lost 10 bases and the J gene lost 2 bases, with 21 bases spanning the gap. Germline lookup yields CDR1 MDHEN and CDR2 SYDVKM. The CDR3 sequence is 15 residues long. The CDR3 loop reads CATIRHASRPYEQYF. The CDR3 DNA follows: TGTGCCACCATACGGCACGCATCCCGGCCCTACGAGCAGTACTTC. Full variable domain (rest looked up from reference TRBV28 and TRBJ2-7): DVKVTQSSRYLVKRTGEKVFLECVQDMDHENMFWYRQDPGLGLRLIYFSYDVKMKEKGDIPEGYSVSREKKERFSLILESASTNQTSMYLCATIRHASRPYEQYFGPGTRLTVT.

J is TRBJ1-1 and V is TRBV5-1; no clear D. V lost 1 base, J lost 5 bases, and 12 bases lay in between. The CDR3 length is 14 residues. Germline loops: CDR1 SGHRS, CDR2 YFSETQ. The CDR3 region is CASSLLGWGTEAFF. DNA of the CDR3: TGCGCCAGCAGCTTGCTGGGGTGGGGAACTGAAGCTTTCTTT.

In this sample, this clone turned up once. The gene calls are TRBV5-1 and TRBJ1-6; 7 nucleotides match TRBD1. V lost 1 base and J lost 10; bases outside the gene matches: 8. Per the germline V gene, CDR1 is SGHRS and CDR2 is YFSETQ. This CDR3 contains 15 residues. DNA of the CDR3: TGCGCCAGCAGCTTGAGGGAGGGGGCGCGATCACCCCTCCACTTT. Translation gives CASSLREGARSPLHF. Complete variable domain (other parts from reference TRBV5-1 and TRBJ1-6): KAGVTQTPRYLIKTRGQQVTLSCSPISGHRSVSWYQQTPGQGLQFLFEYFSETQRNKGNFPGRFSGRQFSNSRSEMNVSTLELGDSALYLCASSLREGARSPLHFGNGTRLTVT.

The genes are TRBV7-2 and TRBJ2-5; TRBD2 matches 8 bases. The J segment lost 4 bases and the V segment lost 5 bases, leaving 12 bases of the junction unmatched. Germline V gives CDR1 SGHTA, CDR2 FQGNSA. The CDR3 loop spans 16 amino acids. This CDR3 reads CASSAQRAGAGETQYF. The CDR3, as DNA: TGTGCCAGCAGCGCCCAGCGAGCGGGAGCGGGAGAGACCCAGTACTTC.

The chain links TRBV5-1 to TRBJ2-2; TRBD1 might be the D (6 bases). Germline V gene data show CDR1 as SGHRS and CDR2 as YFSETQ. V gave up 1 base and J gave up 0 bases, with 10 bases separating them. There are 16 residues in the CDR3. CDR3 DNA: TGCGCCAGCAGCTTGACCGGGACAACGAACACCGGGGAGCTGTTTTTT. Its protein product is CASSLTGTTNTGELFF. Supplemented by reference TRBV5-1 and TRBJ2-2, the full variable domain reads KAGVTQTPRYLIKTRGQQVTLSCSPISGHRSVSWYQQTPGQGLQFLFEYFSETQRNKGNFPGRFSGRQFSNSRSEMNVSTLELGDSALYLCASSLTGTTNTGELFFGEGSRLTVL.

The chain couples TRBV19 to TRBJ2-7; 10 bases are a match to TRBD1. Germline values: CDR1 LNHDA, CDR2 SQIVND (reference sequence). The CDR3 contains 13 residues. The ends lost 7 bases at V and 7 bases at J; junction bases unmatched: 7. CDR3 region: CASTRTGGGEQYF. The CDR3 DNA reads TGTGCCAGTACCCGGACAGGGGGGGGAGAGCAGTACTTC.

The chain employs TRBV18 and TRBJ1-5, with unresolved D. This CDR3 is 13 amino acids long. Germline CDR1 reads KGHSH; CDR2 reads LQKENI. V shed 6 bases and J shed 0 bases, with 6 bases lying between them. The CDR3, as DNA: TGTGCCAGCTCGGCGTATAGCAATCAGCCCCAGCATTTT. Protein product: CASSAYSNQPQHF.

This rearrangement joins TRBV10-3 to TRBJ2-3, with TRBD1 matching over 8 bases. The CDR3 has 17 amino acids. Germline V gives CDR1 ENHRY, CDR2 SYGVKD. V trimming: 4 bases; J trimming: 3 bases; junction bases outside the gene matches: 12. The CDR3 region is CAISGLSQGAVTDTQYF. The CDR3 bases are TGTGCCATCAGTGGCCTCTCGCAGGGGGCTGTGACAGATACGCAGTATTTT.

This rearrangement joins TRBV28 to TRBJ1-2; D is uncertain. Germline CDR1 and CDR2: MDHEN and SYDVKM. The ends were cut back, 6 bases at V and 4 bases at J, with 15 bases in the middle. This CDR3 has 14 residues. This CDR3 is CASRTTDGVYGYTF. The CDR3 bases are TGTGCCAGCAGAACTACGGACGGAGTCTATGGCTACACCTTC.

The chain uses TRBV4-1 and TRBJ2-3, with 7 bases fitting TRBD2. Germline CDR1 is MGHRA and CDR2 is YSYEKL. This CDR3 is 15 amino acids long. Germline trimming cut 3 bases from V and 6 bases from J; bases unmatched to any gene: 9. As DNA, the CDR3 is TGCGCCAGCAGCCAGGGGACTACTCCCTCCGATACGCAGTATTTT. Protein product: CASSQGTTPSDTQYF.